This TCR beta chain was sequenced in a study of control samples from healthy donors and cancer patients. Germline CDR1 is LNHDA and CDR2 is SQIVND (reference sequence). V lost 5 bases, J lost 1 base, and 7 bases stayed unmatched. The CDR3 runs 16 residues. Only in-frame clones appear in the TCRdb table, and some are missing; sequencing was by immunoSEQ multiplex PCR. Found here are about 150,000 clones, more than 85% of them singletons; the top ten hold around 2.5%. V usage is TRBV19 and J usage is TRBJ2-3; 9 nucleotides align to TRBD1. The receptor was isolated from a man in his fifties or sixties in good health. The sequenced sample was blood. CDR3 sequence reads: CASSAPRDRGTDTQYF. The CDR3 coding sequence is TGTGCCAGTAGTGCTCCTCGGGACAGGGGCACAGATACGCAGTATTTT.